This T cell receptor beta chain appears in the sequencing data of a study of T-cell memory formation after mild COVID-19 (dated by TCRdb to 2020 to 2022). Regarding the study in general: TCR sequence clusters from the two donors were largely donor specific. Two young, previously healthy adult volunteers made up the cohort, one male and one female. T-cell clones expanding and contracting after mild COVID-19 in a couple of donors were tracked by longitudinal TCRalpha and TCRbeta repertoire sequencing.

This sample was sequenced with an Illumina NovaSeq 6000. Using 5'RACE with constant-segment primers, TCRalpha and TCRbeta cDNA libraries were constructed, with sample barcodes and unique molecular identifiers added in the process. RNA was extracted from every sample with Trizol reagent. The libraries were amplified in two PCR steps, and the second step added a second sample barcode and Illumina TruSeq adapters. The libraries were sequenced on an Illumina NovaSeq using 2 x 150 bp paired-end reads. From the authors' description of their analysis: Demultiplexing of reads and collapsing into UMI-guided consensus sequences were performed with migec v1.2.7. Using mixcr v2.1.11, the UMI consensuses were aligned to TRA and TRB V and J templates and assembled into clonotypes. A clonotype was counted as expanded or contracted only when both edgeR and NoisET called the clonotype significant, with the noise models trained on biological replicates. edgeR calls used a false discovery rate-adjusted p below 0.01 and a log2 fold-change threshold of 1. As an exploratory analysis of dynamics, max-normalized trajectories of the 1000 most abundant clonotypes were examined with PCA combined with hierarchical clustering. The CD4 or CD8 phenotype of responding clones was assigned using the separately sequenced CD4+ and CD8+ repertoires. The public reads were reanalyzed by TCRdb: fastp trimming at Q25, MiXCR alignment, in-frame beta chains only. Duplicate CDR3 protein sequences are folded into a single record with the most common DNA and genes. The V and J calls reflect TCRdb's pipeline rather than the authors' work. This sample has some 310,000 distinct CDR3 sequences in its table, and around a fifth of those were observed once. Under 25% of the sample lies in the top ten.

Ficoll-Paque density gradient centrifugation was the method used to isolate PBMCs. The CDR3 holds 14 amino acids from the cysteine to the phenylalanine. The DNA shown is the 42-base CDR3, in frame from base 1. The germline V gene provides CDR1 SGHTA and CDR2 FQGNSA. V sheds 2 bases and J sheds 14 bases, leaving 21 bases between their ends. What the work shows at the level of the full study, not this receptor alone: The second-wave clones that peaked on day 37 were not confirmed to be SARS-CoV-2 specific. Clones contracting from day 15 to 85 had balanced CD4/CD8 phenotypes, while a second wave expanding from day 15 to 37 was biased towards CD4+. The study included only a couple of mild cases, and larger cohorts that include severe cases with pre-infection samples were judged to be necessary. Contracting CD4+ clones turned up mainly in the CM and EM memory subsets, whereas EMRA was where CD8+ clones were enriched. Some responding clones were detected in pre-infection memory, suggesting pre-existing cross-reactive memory T cells joined the SARS-CoV-2 response.

As for this clonotype: Its antigen is still unknown. Qualities for individual bases were not recorded, and no much larger clone is one base off.

The sample was PBMCs or a T cell subset sorted from them (not recorded which). The chain joins TRBV7-2 to TRBJ1-1; TRBD1 might be the D gene, on 5 matching bases. The clonotype comes from a man between 18 and 29 years old who had mild COVID-19 (a few samples of this study predate the infection). The sample titles of this study are shuffled in the database, so cell type and time point are left out; the donor was told from shared clones. The CDR3 region reads CASSLSGLGPRGFF. The nucleotide sequence is given as TGTGCCAGCAGCTTAAGCGGGCTGGGGCCTAGGGGATTCTTT.